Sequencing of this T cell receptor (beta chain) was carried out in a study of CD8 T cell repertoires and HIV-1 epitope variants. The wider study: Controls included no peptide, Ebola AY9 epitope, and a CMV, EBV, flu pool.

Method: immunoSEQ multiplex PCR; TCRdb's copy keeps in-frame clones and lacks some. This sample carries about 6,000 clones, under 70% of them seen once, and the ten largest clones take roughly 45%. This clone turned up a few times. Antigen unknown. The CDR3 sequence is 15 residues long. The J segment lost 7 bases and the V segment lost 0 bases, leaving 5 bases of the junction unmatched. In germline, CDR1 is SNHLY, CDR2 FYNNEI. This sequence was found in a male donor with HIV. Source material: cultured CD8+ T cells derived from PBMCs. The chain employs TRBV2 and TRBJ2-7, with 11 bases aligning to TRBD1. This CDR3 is CASSEAGQGAWEQYF. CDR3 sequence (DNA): TGTGCCAGCAGTGAAGCTGGACAGGGGGCGTGGGAGCAGTACTTC.